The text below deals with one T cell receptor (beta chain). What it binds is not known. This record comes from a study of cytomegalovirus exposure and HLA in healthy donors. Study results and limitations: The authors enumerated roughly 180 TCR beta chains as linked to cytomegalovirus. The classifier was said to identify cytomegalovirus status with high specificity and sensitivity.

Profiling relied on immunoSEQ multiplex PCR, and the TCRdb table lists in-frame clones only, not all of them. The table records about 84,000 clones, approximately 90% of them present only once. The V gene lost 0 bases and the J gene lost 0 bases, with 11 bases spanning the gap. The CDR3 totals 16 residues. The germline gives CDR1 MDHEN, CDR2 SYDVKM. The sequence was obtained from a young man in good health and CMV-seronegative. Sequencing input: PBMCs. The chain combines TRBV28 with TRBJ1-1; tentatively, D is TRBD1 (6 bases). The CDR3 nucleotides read TGTGCCAGCAGTTTATGGGGCAGGGGAGTGAACACTGAAGCTTTCTTT. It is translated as CASSLWGRGVNTEAFF.